These T cell receptor beta chains were read from a single sample in a study of blood T cell repertoires in COVID-19. The data were produced by immunoSEQ multiplex PCR, yet TCRdb's version contains in-frame clones alone and is incomplete. This sample has 350,000 or so clones, with over 70% found just once. Sequences were obtained from peripheral blood. These receptors were taken from a man aged 30 to 45 with active or convalescent COVID-19. Each CDR3 is given with its conserved first and last residue. D genes are given only for firm matches. A row's size may be missing; if present it is once, few, many or a size class.

clone_size: once; v_call: TRBV5-5; j_call: TRBJ1-3; d_call: TRBD1; cdr3_aa: CASSLVSGGTGNTIYF; cdr3_nt: TGTGCCAGCAGCTTGGTGTCAGGGGGTACTGGAAACACCATATATTTT
clone_size: once; v_call: TRBV2; j_call: TRBJ1-4; d_call: .; cdr3_aa: CASSLTTDSTNEKLFF; cdr3_nt: TGTGCCAGCAGTCTTACGACAGACTCAACTAATGAAAAACTGTTTTTT
clone_size: .; v_call: TRBV6-6; j_call: TRBJ1-4; d_call: .; cdr3_aa: CASSYSPGINEKLFF; cdr3_nt: TGTGCCAGCAGTTACTCACCGGGAATTAATGAAAAACTGTTTTTT
clone_size: few; v_call: TRBV4-1; j_call: TRBJ2-1; d_call: .; cdr3_aa: CASSQDPAGRHNEQFF; cdr3_nt: TGCGCCAGCAGCCAAGATCCCGCGGGGCGACACAATGAGCAGTTCTTC
clone_size: .; v_call: TRBV12-3/TRBV12-4; j_call: TRBJ1-6; d_call: .; cdr3_aa: CASSNTPGSPLHF; cdr3_nt: TGTGCCAGCAGTAATACACCAGGTTCACCCCTCCACTTT
clone_size: .; v_call: TRBV12-3/TRBV12-4; j_call: TRBJ1-2; d_call: TRBD1; cdr3_aa: CASSPGQGSYTF; cdr3_nt: TGTGCCAGCAGTCCCGGACAGGGCAGCTACACCTTC
clone_size: .; v_call: TRBV5-3; j_call: TRBJ2-1; d_call: .; cdr3_aa: CARSQRIYNEQFF; cdr3_nt: TGTGCCAGAAGCCAGAGGATCTACAATGAGCAGTTCTTC
clone_size: .; v_call: TRBV2; j_call: TRBJ1-5; d_call: .; cdr3_aa: CASSWGIDQPQHF; cdr3_nt: TGTGCCAGCAGTTGGGGCATCGATCAGCCCCAGCATTTT
clone_size: .; v_call: TRBV7-8; j_call: TRBJ2-1; d_call: .; cdr3_aa: CASSFDREVNEQFF; cdr3_nt: TGTGCCAGCAGCTTTGACAGGGAGGTCAATGAGCAGTTCTTC
clone_size: few; v_call: TRBV28; j_call: TRBJ1-1; d_call: .; cdr3_aa: CASSSPAGSSTEAFF; cdr3_nt: TGTGCCAGCAGTTCCCCCGCGGGAAGCAGCACTGAAGCTTTCTTT
clone_size: .; v_call: TRBV30; j_call: TRBJ1-2; d_call: TRBD1; cdr3_aa: CAVGQGYYYGYTF; cdr3_nt: TGTGCCGTGGGACAGGGCTATTACTATGGCTACACCTTC
clone_size: .; v_call: TRBV7-3; j_call: TRBJ1-2; d_call: TRBD1; cdr3_aa: CASSPGTGVNYGYTF; cdr3_nt: TGTGCCAGCAGCCCGGGGACAGGGGTTAACTATGGCTACACCTTC
clone_size: .; v_call: TRBV5-5; j_call: TRBJ2-7; d_call: TRBD2; cdr3_aa: CASSLEGRGGYEQYF; cdr3_nt: TGTGCCAGCAGCTTGGAAGGGCGGGGGGGCTACGAGCAGTACTTC
clone_size: few; v_call: TRBV29-1; j_call: TRBJ1-5; d_call: .; cdr3_aa: CSVGDGNQPQHF; cdr3_nt: TGCAGCGTCGGAGACGGCAATCAGCCCCAGCATTTT
clone_size: .; v_call: TRBV11-2; j_call: TRBJ1-6; d_call: .; cdr3_aa: CASSLPGSPLHF; cdr3_nt: TGTGCCAGCAGCCTCCCCGGTTCACCCCTCCACTTT
clone_size: once; v_call: TRBV2; j_call: TRBJ1-6; d_call: .; cdr3_aa: CASSEGRGAKFGSPLHF; cdr3_nt: TGTGCCAGCAGTGAAGGTCGGGGGGCGAAGTTTGGTTCACCCCTCCACTTT
clone_size: .; v_call: TRBV27; j_call: TRBJ1-4; d_call: .; cdr3_aa: CASSLKGRRDEKLFF; cdr3_nt: TGTGCCAGCAGTTTAAAGGGCAGGAGGGATGAAAAACTGTTTTTT
clone_size: .; v_call: TRBV5-1; j_call: TRBJ2-3; d_call: TRBD2; cdr3_aa: CASSVSGGATDTQYF; cdr3_nt: TGCGCCAGCAGCGTTAGCGGGGGGGCGACAGATACGCAGTATTTT